The rows below give T cell receptor beta chains drawn from one sample of a study of blood T cell repertoires in COVID-19. Produced via immunoSEQ multiplex PCR; TCRdb's table is partial and in-frame only. The table shows roughly 120,000 clones, with about four fifths occurring only once. The sequenced sample consisted of peripheral blood. Receptors were obtained from a woman older than 75 with acute or convalescent COVID-19. Each CDR3 is given with its conserved first and last residue. The D gene is left open where the match is weak. Expanded clones are given a class, and other clones once, few, many or no size at all.

d_gene | abundance | j_gene | v_gene | CDR3aa | CDR3nt
NA | few | TRBJ2-1 | TRBV9 | CASSVGGGWSNEQFF | TGTGCCAGCAGCGTAGGAGGGGGTTGGAGCAATGAGCAGTTCTTC
TRBD1 | NA | TRBJ1-2 | TRBV5-4 | CASSSGQGPNYGYTF | TGTGCCAGCAGCTCAGGACAGGGCCCGAACTATGGCTACACCTTC
NA | NA | TRBJ2-1 | TRBV20-1 | CSASDERGSSYNEQFF | TGCAGTGCTAGTGATGAGAGGGGGAGCTCCTACAATGAGCAGTTCTTC
NA | NA | TRBJ2-7 | TRBV30 | CAWSVIAANEQYF | TGTGCCTGGAGTGTAATAGCAGCCAACGAGCAGTACTTC
NA | NA | TRBJ2-2 | TRBV6-5 | CASKVREADTGELFF | TGTGCCAGCAAAGTCAGGGAAGCTGACACCGGGGAGCTGTTTTTT
TRBD1 | NA | TRBJ1-5 | TRBV28 | CASSLPTGGQGNQPQHF | TGTGCCAGCAGTTTACCTACAGGGGGCCAAGGCAATCAGCCCCAGCATTTT
NA | NA | TRBJ1-1 | TRBV18 | CASSPQGVMNTEAFF | TGTGCCAGCTCACCACAGGGGGTTATGAACACTGAAGCTTTCTTT
NA | NA | TRBJ1-5 | TRBV15 | CATSRARPGEWGNQPQHF | TGTGCCACCAGCAGAGCCCGACCAGGGGAATGGGGCAATCAGCCCCAGCATTTT
NA | NA | TRBJ2-2 | TRBV5-4 | CASNPGQNTGELFF | TGTGCCAGCAATCCGGGACAGAACACCGGGGAGCTGTTTTTT
NA | NA | TRBJ1-2 | TRBV4-3 | CASSQDLGREDYGYTF | TGCGCCAGCAGCCAAGATCTCGGCAGGGAGGACTATGGCTACACCTTC
NA | NA | TRBJ1-5 | TRBV30 | CAWAGVGNQPQHF | TGTGCCTGGGCAGGGGTGGGCAATCAGCCCCAGCATTTT
TRBD1 | NA | TRBJ1-2 | TRBV27 | CASSPWTGAYGYTF | TGTGCCAGCAGTCCGTGGACAGGGGCCTATGGCTACACCTTC
NA | NA | TRBJ2-6 | TRBV19 | CASRGTQLPSGANVLTF | TGTGCCAGTAGGGGTACACAGTTACCCTCTGGGGCCAACGTCCTGACTTTC
NA | NA | TRBJ1-4 | TRBV13 | CASSFSGTNEKLFF | TGTGCCAGCAGCTTTTCGGGGACTAATGAAAAACTGTTTTTT
TRBD1 | NA | TRBJ1-4 | TRBV11-2 | CASSLVGQGAGGKLFF | TGTGCCAGCAGCTTAGTCGGTCAGGGCGCAGGGGGAAAACTGTTTTTT
NA | NA | TRBJ1-5 | TRBV6-5 | CASMGQGGYNQPQHF | TGTGCCAGCATGGGTCAGGGCGGTTACAATCAGCCCCAGCATTTT